This T cell receptor beta chain was sequenced for a study of monozygotic twins with inflammatory bowel disease. Findings of the study overall: IBD patients had lower TCRbeta diversity (inverse Simpson) than healthy co-twins. Fewer clonotypes were shared with others by IBD patients than by healthy twins, especially with disease activity. The study supported no single strong signal or clonotype linked to IBD.

The length of the CDR3 is 16 residues. The germline CDR1 and CDR2 sequences are SEHNR and FQNEAQ (reference sequence). Making cDNA involved eight separate reactions per sample. TCRdb reprocessed the 5' RACE reads and stores each CDR3 protein as one record, lacking DNA. This repertoire comprises approximately 330,000 distinct CDR3 sequences; its ten largest clones make up roughly 2%. Of note for this clonotype: Its specificity is unknown.

V and J are TRBV7-9 and TRBJ2-1; TCRdb gives TRBD1 as the D gene, but with no DNA this cannot be confirmed. The source material was blood. The TCR sequence derives from a human donor with ulcerative colitis or Crohn's disease, or a healthy co-twin of an affected twin (not recorded which). CDR3 in amino acids: CASSPRPLEGVNEQFF.